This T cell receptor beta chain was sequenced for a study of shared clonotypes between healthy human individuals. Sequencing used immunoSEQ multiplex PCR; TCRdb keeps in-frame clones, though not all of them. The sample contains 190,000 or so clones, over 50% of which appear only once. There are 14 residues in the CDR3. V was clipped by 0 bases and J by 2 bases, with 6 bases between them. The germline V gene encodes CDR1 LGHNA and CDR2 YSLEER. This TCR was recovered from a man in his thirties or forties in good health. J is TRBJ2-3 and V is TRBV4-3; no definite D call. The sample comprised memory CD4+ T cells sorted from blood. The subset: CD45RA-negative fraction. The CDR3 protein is CASSQEIHTDTQYF. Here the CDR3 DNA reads TGCGCCAGCAGCCAAGAGATCCACACAGATACGCAGTATTTT.